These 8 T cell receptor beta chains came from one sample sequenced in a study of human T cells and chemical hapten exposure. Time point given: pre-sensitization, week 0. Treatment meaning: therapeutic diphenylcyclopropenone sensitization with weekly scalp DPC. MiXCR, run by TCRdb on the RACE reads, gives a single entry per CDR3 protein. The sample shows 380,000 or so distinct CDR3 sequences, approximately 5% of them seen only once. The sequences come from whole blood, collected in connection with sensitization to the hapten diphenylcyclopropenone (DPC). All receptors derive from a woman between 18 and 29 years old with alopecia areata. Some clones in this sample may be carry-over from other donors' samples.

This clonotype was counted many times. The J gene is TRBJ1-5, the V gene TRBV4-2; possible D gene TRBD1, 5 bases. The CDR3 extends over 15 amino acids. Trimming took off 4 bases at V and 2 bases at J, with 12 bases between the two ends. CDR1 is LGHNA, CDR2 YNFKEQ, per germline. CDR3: CASSPDILGNQPQHF. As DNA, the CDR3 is TGTGCCAGCAGCCCGGACATCTTGGGCAATCAGCCCCAGCATTTT.

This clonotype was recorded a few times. Written as DNA, the CDR3 is TGCGCCAGCAGCCAGGACCCCCCTTCTAGCGGGGGGGCCTCAGATACGCAGTATTTT. Its translation is CASSQDPPSSGGASDTQYF. The chain uses TRBV4-3 and TRBJ2-3; 12 bases align to TRBD2. The CDR3 is 19 residues long. With 3 bases clipped from V and 4 bases from J, the junction kept 14 bases outside the gene matches. Germline V gene data show CDR1 as LGHNA and CDR2 as YSLEER.

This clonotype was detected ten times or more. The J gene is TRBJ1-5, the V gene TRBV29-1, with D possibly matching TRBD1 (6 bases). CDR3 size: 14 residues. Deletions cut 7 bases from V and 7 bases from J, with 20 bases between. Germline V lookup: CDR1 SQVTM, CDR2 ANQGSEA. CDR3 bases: TGCAGCGCTACGGACAGCCTAGGAGGGCAGCCCCAGCATTTT. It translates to CSATDSLGGQPQHF.

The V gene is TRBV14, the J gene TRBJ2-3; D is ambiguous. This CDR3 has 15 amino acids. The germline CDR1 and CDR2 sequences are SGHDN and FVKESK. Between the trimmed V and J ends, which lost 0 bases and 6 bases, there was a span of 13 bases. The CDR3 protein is CASSQDRSELDTQYF. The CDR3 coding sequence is TGTGCCAGCAGCCAAGATAGGTCCGAACTGGATACGCAGTATTTT.

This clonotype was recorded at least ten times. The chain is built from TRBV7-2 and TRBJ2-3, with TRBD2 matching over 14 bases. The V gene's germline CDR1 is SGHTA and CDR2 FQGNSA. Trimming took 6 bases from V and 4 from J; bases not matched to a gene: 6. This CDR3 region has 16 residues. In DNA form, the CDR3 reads TGTGCCAGCAGGAGGGGGACTAGCGGGGGTGCAGATACGCAGTATTTT. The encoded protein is CASRRGTSGGADTQYF.

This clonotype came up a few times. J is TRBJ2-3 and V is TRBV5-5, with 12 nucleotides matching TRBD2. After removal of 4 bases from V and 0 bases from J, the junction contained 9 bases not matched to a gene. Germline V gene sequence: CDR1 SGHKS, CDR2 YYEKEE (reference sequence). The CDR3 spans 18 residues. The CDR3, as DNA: TGTGCCAGCAGCGCCGGGACTAGCGGGTTCCCTAGCACAGATACGCAGTATTTT. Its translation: CASSAGTSGFPSTDTQYF.

The CDR3 DNA reads TGCGCCAGCAGCCAAGCTTTAGTCCCGAACACTGAAGCTTTCTTT. It translates to CASSQALVPNTEAFF. The chain joins TRBV4-1 to TRBJ1-1, with D uncertain. CDR3 size: 15 residues. Trimming removed 1 base from V and 1 base from J, with 10 bases in between. In germline, CDR1 is MGHRA, CDR2 YSYEKL.

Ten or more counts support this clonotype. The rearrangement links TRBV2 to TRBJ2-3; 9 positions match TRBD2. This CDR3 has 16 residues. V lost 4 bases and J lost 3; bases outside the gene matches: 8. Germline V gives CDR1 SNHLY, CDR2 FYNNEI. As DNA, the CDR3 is TGTGCCAGCAGTGGGGAAGCGGGGGGAATTACAGATACGCAGTATTTT. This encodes CASSGEAGGITDTQYF. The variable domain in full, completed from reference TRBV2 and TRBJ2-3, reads EPEVTQTPSHQVTQMGQEVILRCVPISNHLYFYWYRQILGQKVEFLVSFYNNEISEKSEIFDDQFSVERPDGSNFTLKIRSTKLEDSAMYFCASSGEAGGITDTQYFGPGTRLTVL.